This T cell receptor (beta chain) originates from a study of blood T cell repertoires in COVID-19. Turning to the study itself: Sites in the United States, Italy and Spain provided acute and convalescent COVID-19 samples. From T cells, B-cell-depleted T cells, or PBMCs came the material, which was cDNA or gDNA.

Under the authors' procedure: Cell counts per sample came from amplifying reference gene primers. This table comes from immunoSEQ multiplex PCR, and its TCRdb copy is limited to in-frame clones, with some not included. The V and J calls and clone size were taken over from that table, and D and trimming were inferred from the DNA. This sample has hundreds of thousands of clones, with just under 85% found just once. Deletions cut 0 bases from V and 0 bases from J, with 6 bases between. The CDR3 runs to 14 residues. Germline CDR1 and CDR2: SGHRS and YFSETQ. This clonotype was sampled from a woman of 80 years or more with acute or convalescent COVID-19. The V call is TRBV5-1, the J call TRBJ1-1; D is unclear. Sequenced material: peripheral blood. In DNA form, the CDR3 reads TGCGCCAGCAGCTTGGACAGTATGAACACTGAAGCTTTCTTT. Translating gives CASSLDSMNTEAFF.